This entry lists 14 T cell receptor beta chains sequenced from one sample in a study of blood T cell repertoires in COVID-19. Clones were sequenced by immunoSEQ multiplex PCR, and TCRdb holds only the in-frame ones, with some missing. The data contain 410,000 or so clones, around 86% of them singletons. Sequenced input: peripheral blood. The source of these receptors is a woman in her twenties or thirties with active or convalescent COVID-19.

This chain connects TRBV10-3 to TRBJ1-3; no clear D gene. Germline CDR1 and CDR2: ENHRY and SYGVKD. V lost 4 bases to trimming and J lost 0 bases, with 13 bases between them. This CDR3 spans 16 amino acids. DNA of the CDR3: TGTGCCATCAGTGGCCAGGCTCAAACCTCTGGAAACACCATATATTTT. It translates to CAISGQAQTSGNTIYF.

A single count supports this clone. This chain uses TRBV27 with TRBJ1-2, with TRBD1 matching over 7 bases. V shed 5 bases and J 2 bases; nucleotides not matched to a gene: 2. This CDR3 has 13 residues. The V gene's germline CDR1 is MNHEY and CDR2 SMNVEV (reference sequence). The CDR3 DNA reads as TGTGCCAGCAGTCCACAGGGGAACTATGGCTACACCTTC. This translates into CASSPQGNYGYTF.

The rearrangement links TRBV6-1 to TRBJ2-7; TRBD1 matches at 8 bases. The CDR3 is 14 amino acids. The junction had 2 bases not matched to a gene; V was cut back by 2 bases and J by 2 bases. Looked up from germline, CDR1 is MNHNS and CDR2 is SASEGT. The CDR3, as DNA: TGTGCCAGCAGTGAACGGGACAGGACCTACGAGCAGTACTTC. Its translation: CASSERDRTYEQYF.

The genes are TRBV6-2 or TRBV6-3 and TRBJ1-4; 10 bases are shared with TRBD1. From germline, CDR1 is MNHEY and CDR2 SVGEGT. Losses at the gene ends were 5 bases for V and 7 bases for J; bases not matched to a gene: 4. CDR3 length: 14 residues. This chain's CDR3 is CASSTGTGVEKLFF. CDR3 bases: TGTGCCAGCAGTACCGGGACAGGGGTTGAAAAACTGTTTTTT.

The V and J genes are TRBV7-6 and TRBJ1-3, with TRBD1 matching 9 bases. The germline gives CDR1 SGHVS, CDR2 FNYEAQ. This CDR3 has 16 residues. V shed 1 base and J 4 bases; nucleotides not matched to a gene: 5. CDR3 sequence reads: CASSLGTGGNGNTIYF. The CDR3 coding sequence is TGTGCCAGCAGCTTAGGCACAGGGGGCAACGGAAACACCATATATTTT.

The CDR3 region is CASSLQGTEQYF. The DNA for the CDR3 is TGTGCCAGTAGTTTGCAGGGAACCGAGCAGTACTTC. The rearrangement uses TRBV19 and TRBJ2-7; D might be TRBD1 (5 bases). This CDR3 contains 12 residues. Germline-derived CDR1 and CDR2 are LNHDA and SQIVND (reference sequence). Deletions cut 5 bases from V and 6 bases from J, with 11 bases between.

This clone was picked up a small number of times. The V and J genes are TRBV4-1 and TRBJ1-1, with TRBD1 matching 10 bases. The length of the CDR3 is 17 residues. V lost 0 bases and J lost 4; bases outside the gene matches: 8. Germline V gene lookup returns CDR1 MGHRA and CDR2 YSYEKL. CDR3 sequence (DNA): TGCGCCAGCAGCCAAGATGTAGTAAGGACAGGGGGCACTGAAGCTTTCTTT. Translation: CASSQDVVRTGGTEAFF.

The table lists this clone with a few counts. The chain's CDR3 is CASTRSTGVMNTEAFF. The CDR3 DNA reads as TGTGCCAGCACTCGATCGACAGGGGTAATGAACACTGAAGCTTTCTTT. This chain uses TRBV6-6 with TRBJ1-1; 8 nucleotides agree with TRBD1. V lost 7 bases, J lost 0 bases, and 10 bases stayed unmatched. The CDR3 spans 16 residues. Germline CDR1 and CDR2: MNHNY and SVGAGI (reference sequence).

This chain connects TRBV19 to TRBJ2-1; 12 bases fit TRBD2. Trimming at V came to 4 bases and at J to 6 bases, leaving 10 bases not matched to a gene. This CDR3 spans 17 amino acids. Germline CDR1 reads LNHDA; CDR2 reads SQIVND (reference sequence). The CDR3 DNA follows: TGTGCCAGTAGTAGTCCTGGGACTAGCGGGTATCTCAATGAGCAGTTCTTC. This encodes CASSSPGTSGYLNEQFF.

V is TRBV7-9 and J is TRBJ2-7; D is uncertain. Germline V CDR1 and CDR2: SEHNR, FQNEAQ (reference sequence). Trimming took off 1 base at V and 7 bases at J, with 8 bases between the two ends. This CDR3 contains 12 residues. The CDR3 nucleotides are TGTGCCAGCAGCTTAGGTGGCATGGAGCAGTACTTC. Protein sequence: CASSLGGMEQYF. Full variable domain (rest looked up from reference TRBV7-9 and TRBJ2-7): DTGVSQNPRHKITKRGQNVTFRCDPISEHNRLYWYRQTLGQGPEFLTYFQNEAQLEKSRLLSDRFSAERPKGSFSTLEIQRTEQGDSAMYLCASSLGGMEQYFGPGTRLTVT.

This clone was picked up one time. This chain links TRBV2 with TRBJ1-2; TRBD1 aligns across 7 bases. V was clipped by 6 bases and J by 4 bases; unmatched bases: 14. CDR1 is SNHLY and CDR2 is FYNNEI in the germline V gene. The CDR3 extends over 16 amino acids. For the CDR3, the DNA is TGTGCCAGCAGGGAACCTCGACAGGGCGGGTTCTATGGCTACACCTTC. Translating it yields CASREPRQGGFYGYTF.

A few counts support this clone. This sequence joins TRBV10-1 and TRBJ1-6; tentative D call: TRBD1 (5 bases). The V gene's germline CDR1 is WNHNN and CDR2 SYGVQD (reference sequence). This CDR3 spans 15 amino acids. V lost 3 bases to trimming and J lost 7 bases, with 13 bases between them. In nucleotides, the CDR3 is TGCGCCAGCAGTGACTCTGGGGCCCGGAATTCACCCCTCCACTTT. It is translated as CASSDSGARNSPLHF.

V is TRBV7-9 and J is TRBJ1-2, with 8 nucleotides matching TRBD1. Unmatched junction bases numbered 5, after V lost 10 bases and J lost 1 base. Germline V gene sequence: CDR1 SEHNR, CDR2 FQNEAQ (reference sequence). The CDR3 covers 13 residues. The DNA of the CDR3 is TGTGCCACCGCGACAGGGGATAACTATGGCTACACCTTC. The encoded protein is CATATGDNYGYTF.

The rearrangement links TRBV7-9 to TRBJ2-5; TRBD1 matches at 7 bases. J gave up 3 bases and V 5 bases, and 6 bases lay outside the gene matches. The CDR3 is 14 residues long. Looked up from germline, CDR1 is SEHNR and CDR2 is FQNEAQ (reference sequence). The CDR3 sequence is CASSTAGGKETQYF. CDR3 sequence (DNA): TGTGCCAGCAGCACAGCAGGGGGTAAAGAGACCCAGTACTTC.